The 14 T cell receptor beta chains listed next were all sequenced from one sample in a study of response to subunit inactivated influenza vaccine (dated by TCRdb to the late 2010s). The protocol used for the library was RT-PCR. TCRdb shows the sequencer as Illumina HiSeq 2500. TCRdb redid the processing of the public reads, applying fastp at Q25 and MiXCR, and retained in-frame beta chains. For every CDR3 protein sequence, its rows merge into one entry that carries the most common genes and DNA. The sample contains some 520,000 distinct CDR3 sequences, about 17% of them found a single time. In total, the top ten clones hold less than 4% of the sample. The starting material was CD4+ T cells sorted from PBMCs, obtained around 25 months after vaccination. All receptors come from a man aged 50 to 75 who received an inactivated influenza vaccine. Donor details come from another sample of the same person, matched by shared clones.

At least ten counts were recorded for this clonotype. This chain uses TRBV9 with TRBJ2-7; 7 nucleotides match TRBD1. Germline V gene lookup returns CDR1 SGDLS and CDR2 YYNGEE. V dropped 2 bases and J dropped 1; count of bases not matched to a gene: 3. The CDR3 consists of 14 residues. The CDR3 bases are TGTGCCAGCAGCGTCCAGGGGGTTTCCTACGAGCAGTACTTC. Translating gives CASSVQGVSYEQYF.

This CDR3 is CASSQETGGFRTEAFF. The DNA of the CDR3 is TGTGCCAGCAGCCAAGAGACAGGGGGATTCAGGACTGAAGCTTTCTTT. The rearrangement joins TRBV4-2 to TRBJ1-1; 9 bases line up with TRBD1. Trimming cost V 0 bases and J 5 bases; bases outside gene matches: 7. The CDR3 extends over 16 amino acids. Per germline, CDR1 LGHNA and CDR2 YNFKEQ.

The chain uses TRBV20-1 and TRBJ1-6, with TRBD1 matching over 7 bases. Germline V gives CDR1 DFQATT, CDR2 SNEGSKA (reference sequence). V lost 2 bases, J lost 5 bases, and 12 bases stayed unmatched. The CDR3 has 17 amino acids. This chain's CDR3 is CSARRNDRASHNSPLHF. In DNA form, the CDR3 reads TGCAGTGCTAGACGGAATGACAGGGCTTCCCATAATTCACCCCTCCACTTT.

V gene TRBV6-1 combines with J gene TRBJ2-7; D possibly corresponds to TRBD2 (5 bases). The CDR3 contains 15 residues. Looked up from germline, CDR1 is MNHNS and CDR2 is SASEGT. V lost 6 bases to trimming and J lost 1 base, with 16 bases between them. The CDR3 coding sequence is TGTGCCAGCAGACCTCCCGGGGTTACGTCCTACGAGCAGTACTTC. This sequence encodes CASRPPGVTSYEQYF.

In this sample, this clonotype turned up a few times. V gene TRBV27 combines with J gene TRBJ2-3; 14 nucleotides line up with TRBD2. After removal of 6 bases from V and 4 bases from J, the junction contained 9 bases not matched to a gene. This CDR3 is built from 17 residues. Per the germline V gene, CDR1 is MNHEY and CDR2 is SMNVEV (reference sequence). CDR3 bases: TGTGCCAGCAGGACGGGACTAGCGGGAGTTCGGGCAGATACGCAGTATTTT. Its translation: CASRTGLAGVRADTQYF.

This clonotype was found many times. The chain joins TRBV5-1 to TRBJ1-1; no reliable D call. Per germline, CDR1 SGHRS and CDR2 YFSETQ. The CDR3 contains 13 residues. Deletions cut 1 base from V and 1 base from J, with 5 bases between. CDR3: CASSLTQNTEAFF. For the CDR3, the DNA is TGCGCCAGCAGCTTGACGCAGAACACTGAAGCTTTCTTT.

The chain combines TRBV5-6 with TRBJ2-3, with 7 bases identical to TRBD1. The junction had 5 bases not matched to a gene; V was cut back by 4 bases and J by 0 bases. The CDR3 is 15 amino acids. Germline V gene data show CDR1 as SGHDT and CDR2 as YYEEEE. In DNA, the CDR3 is TGTGCCAGCAGCCAGCCACAGGGGAGCACAGATACGCAGTATTTT. Amino acid sequence: CASSQPQGSTDTQYF.

The chain recombines TRBV12-3 or TRBV12-4 with TRBJ2-3; 14 nucleotides align to TRBD2. With V trimmed by 6 bases and J by 7 bases, 9 bases remained unmatched. The CDR3 covers 16 residues. The CDR3 region is CASSQRTSGRRNTQYF. Here the CDR3 DNA reads TGTGCCAGCAGCCAAAGGACTAGCGGGAGGCGGAATACGCAGTATTTT.

The chain uses TRBV7-9 and TRBJ2-7; D uncertain. Germline V CDR1 and CDR2: SEHNR, FQNEAQ (reference sequence). The germline V and J ends were trimmed by 5 bases and 12 bases, with 14 bases remaining between them. There are 11 residues in the CDR3. The CDR3 sequence is CASSIPRLGYF. The CDR3 DNA reads as TGTGCCAGCAGCATCCCCCGATTAGGGTACTTC.

The chain couples TRBV4-3 to TRBJ1-6, with 8 positions matching TRBD1. With 1 base clipped from V and 6 bases from J, the junction kept 2 bases outside the gene matches. Germline CDR1 LGHNA, CDR2 YSLEER. The CDR3 length is 15 residues. The CDR3 is CASSQAGGGNSPLHF. The DNA for the CDR3 is TGCGCCAGCAGCCAAGCAGGGGGCGGTAATTCACCCCTCCACTTT.

The rearrangement links TRBV28 to TRBJ2-3; TRBD2 agrees at 11 bases. This CDR3 spans 14 amino acids. J lost 4 bases, V lost 11 bases, and 8 bases had no gene match. Per germline, CDR1 MDHEN and CDR2 SYDVKM. CDR3 nucleotide sequence: TGTGCCCGCACCCTAGCGGGGGGCGCAGATACGCAGTATTTT. Translated, it gives CARTLAGGADTQYF.

V usage is TRBV29-1 and J usage is TRBJ2-5; a possible D gene is TRBD1 (5 bases). The CDR3 has 15 amino acids. The germline gives CDR1 SQVTM, CDR2 ANQGSEA. V was trimmed by 1 base and J by 2 bases, leaving 14 bases between them. CDR3 nucleotides: TGCAGCGTTGAAGTTACAGGTGGCATACAAGAGACCCAGTACTTC. It codes for CSVEVTGGIQETQYF.

Written as DNA, the CDR3 is TGCGCCAGCAGCCCGGACGGGACTATCACAGATACGCAGTATTTT. It specifies CASSPDGTITDTQYF. The chain is built from TRBV5-1 and TRBJ2-3; 7 bases agree with TRBD2. The V and J ends lost 4 bases and 2 bases, in that order; junction bases with no gene match: 7. The CDR3 covers 15 residues. The germline V gene has CDR1 SGHRS and CDR2 YFSETQ.

The rearrangement links TRBV20-1 to TRBJ2-1; D unresolved. V lost 7 bases, J lost 1 base, and 17 bases lay in between. The CDR3 sequence is 15 residues long. The germline V gene encodes CDR1 DFQATT and CDR2 SNEGSKA (reference sequence). The CDR3 is CSVSPGWRSYNEQFF. In DNA form, the CDR3 reads TGCAGTGTTTCCCCTGGGTGGCGGTCCTACAATGAGCAGTTCTTC.